The 31 T cell receptor beta chains below come from one sample, sequenced in a study of blood T cell repertoires in COVID-19. Only in-frame clones appear in the TCRdb table, and some are missing; sequencing was by immunoSEQ multiplex PCR. The top ten hold around 1.3% of the sample, which has 380,000 or so clones, roughly 90% seen once. Sequencing was carried out using peripheral blood. These receptors were collected from a man between 35 and 55 years old with acute or convalescent COVID-19.

The chain is built from TRBV7-8 and TRBJ2-7; 10 bases fit TRBD2. CDR3 length: 17 amino acids. Germline V CDR1 and CDR2: SGHVS, FQNEAQ. With V trimmed by 5 bases and J by 3 bases, 13 bases remained unmatched. DNA for the CDR3: TGTGCCAGCAGCCCCTACAACCCGACTAGCGGGCTCTACGAGCAGTACTTC. It encodes CASSPYNPTSGLYEQYF. The full variable domain, completed using reference TRBV7-8 and TRBJ2-7, is GAGVSQSPRYKVAKRGQDVALRCDPISGHVSLFWYQQALGQGPEFLTYFQNEAQLDKSGLPSDRFFAERPEGSVSTLKIQRTQQEDSAVYLCASSPYNPTSGLYEQYFGPGTRLTVT.

A few counts support this clone. This rearrangement joins TRBV5-1 to TRBJ1-1; D perhaps matches TRBD1 (6 bases). CDR1 and CDR2 (germline): SGHRS, YFSETQ. V gave up 3 bases and J gave up 0 bases, with 12 bases separating them. The CDR3 runs 15 residues. CDR3 in amino acids: CASSSKQGLNTEAFF. The DNA for the CDR3 is TGCGCCAGCAGCTCGAAACAGGGATTGAACACTGAAGCTTTCTTT.

The chain uses TRBV3-1 (or the pseudogene TRBV3-2) and TRBJ1-5, with D perhaps matching TRBD1 (6 bases). Germline V lookup: CDR1 LGHDT, CDR2 YNNKEL (reference sequence). This CDR3 has 19 amino acids. Between the trimmed V and J ends, which lost 3 bases and 1 base, there was a span of 22 bases. CDR3 bases: TGTGCCAGCAGCCAGGGCGGGGGCAGGGCCGGTAAAAGCAATCAGCCCCAGCATTTT. It is translated as CASSQGGGRAGKSNQPQHF.

In its sample, this clone was seen a few times. The chain has TRBV19 and TRBJ2-5, with a tentative D call TRBD1 (5 bases). CDR3 length: 14 residues. V gave up 4 bases and J gave up 1 base, with 10 bases separating them. CDR1 is LNHDA, CDR2 SQIVND, per germline (reference sequence). The CDR3 region is CASSSTGGQETQYF. DNA for the CDR3: TGTGCCAGTAGTAGTACAGGCGGCCAAGAGACCCAGTACTTC.

The chain has TRBV10-3 and TRBJ2-2; the match to TRBD1 covers 9 bases. This CDR3 comprises 16 residues. Per germline, CDR1 ENHRY and CDR2 SYGVKD. The V and J ends lost 3 bases and 0 bases, in that order; junction bases with no gene match: 2. CDR3 loop: CAISETGGANTGELFF. CDR3 DNA sequence: TGTGCCATCAGTGAAACAGGGGGCGCGAACACCGGGGAGCTGTTTTTT.

This rearrangement joins TRBV5-1 to TRBJ2-1; the match to TRBD2 covers 8 bases. Per the germline V gene, CDR1 is SGHRS and CDR2 is YFSETQ. The junction had 6 bases not matched to a gene; V was cut back by 0 bases and J by 7 bases. The CDR3 extends over 15 amino acids. CDR3 protein: CASSLAGLVGNEQFF. CDR3 DNA: TGCGCCAGCAGCTTGGCGGGACTAGTTGGGAATGAGCAGTTCTTC.

The V and J genes are TRBV7-9 and TRBJ2-4; 9 nucleotides line up with TRBD2. There are 15 residues in the CDR3. J lost 8 bases, V lost 5 bases, and 10 bases had no gene match. The germline CDR1 and CDR2 sequences are SEHNR and FQNEAQ (reference sequence). The CDR3 DNA sequence: TGTGCCAGCAGCACCGGACTAGCGTTAATAGACATTCAGTACTTC. It yields the protein CASSTGLALIDIQYF.

The chain employs TRBV28 and TRBJ2-7; 11 bases match TRBD2. Germline assignment: CDR1 MDHEN and CDR2 SYDVKM. With V trimmed by 6 bases and J by 6 bases, 4 bases remained unmatched. This CDR3 region has 13 residues. The CDR3 DNA reads as TGTGCCAGCAGGGGGACTAGCGGACGCGAGCAGTACTTC. It is translated as CASRGTSGREQYF.

The CDR3 DNA sequence: TGCGCCAGCAGCTTGGAGCTAGCGGTAAACTACGAGCAGTACTTC. It is translated as CASSLELAVNYEQYF. The V call is TRBV5-1, the J call TRBJ2-7; 7 nucleotides line up with TRBD2. Germline CDR1 SGHRS, CDR2 YFSETQ. V gave up 0 bases and J gave up 3 bases; unmatched junction bases: 6. The CDR3 spans 15 residues.

J is TRBJ2-1 and V is TRBV10-2, with D unresolved. Germline CDR1 WSHSY, CDR2 SAAADI. Trimming took 5 bases from V and 0 from J, leaving 8 bases between them. This CDR3 comprises 14 residues. The CDR3 DNA reads as TGCGCCAGCAGTAGATCCTACTCCTACAATGAGCAGTTCTTC. Translation gives CASSRSYSYNEQFF.

This clone was observed at least ten times. The chain is built from TRBV12-3 or TRBV12-4 and TRBJ1-5, with 7 bases identical to TRBD1. Unmatched junction bases numbered 3, after V lost 6 bases and J lost 7 bases. CDR3 length equals 12 residues. In nucleotides, the CDR3 is TGTGCCAGCAGCCAGGGGGAGCAGCCCCAGCATTTT. Its protein product is CASSQGEQPQHF.

This chain connects TRBV28 to TRBJ2-6; D is unresolved. Per the germline V gene, CDR1 is MDHEN and CDR2 is SYDVKM. V was cut by 6 bases and J by 0 bases, with 9 bases left in between. The CDR3 extends over 15 amino acids. The CDR3 coding sequence is TGTGCCAGCAGGGAGTATCCCTCTGGGGCCAACGTCCTGACTTTC. Its protein product is CASREYPSGANVLTF.

This chain joins TRBV7-8 and TRBJ1-5; tentative D call: TRBD1 (6 bases). V lost 4 bases and J lost 4, with 14 bases in between. Germline CDR1 is SGHVS and CDR2 is FQNEAQ. The CDR3 totals 15 residues. The CDR3 reads CASSSRGAINQPQHF. In DNA form, the CDR3 reads TGTGCCAGCAGCTCCAGGGGCGCTATAAATCAGCCCCAGCATTTT.

CDR3 sequence reads: CASSPTSGGASSYNEQFF. For the CDR3, the DNA is TGTGCCAGCAGCCCGACTAGCGGGGGGGCCTCTTCCTACAATGAGCAGTTCTTC. The chain has TRBV27 and TRBJ2-1; TRBD2 matches 14 bases. Germline trimming cut 6 bases from V and 1 base from J; bases unmatched to any gene: 8. Germline CDR1 reads MNHEY; CDR2 reads SMNVEV (reference sequence). The CDR3 sequence is 18 residues long.

The chain links TRBV5-1 to TRBJ2-5, with 8 bases lining up with TRBD2. V was clipped by 0 bases and J by 1 base; unmatched bases: 5. CDR1 and CDR2 from the germline V gene are SGHRS and YFSETQ. This CDR3 has 16 residues. The CDR3 reads CASSLDRAGAQETQYF. For the CDR3, the DNA is TGCGCCAGCAGCTTGGATCGAGCGGGGGCCCAAGAGACCCAGTACTTC.

The chain couples TRBV30 to TRBJ1-1, with 7 bases matching TRBD1. J gave up 0 bases and V 3 bases, and 4 bases lay outside the gene matches. Germline lookup yields CDR1 GTSNPN and CDR2 SVGIG (reference sequence). CDR3 length: 14 amino acids. The chain's CDR3 is CAWRLQGLNTEAFF. CDR3 DNA sequence: TGTGCCTGGAGGCTACAGGGGCTGAACACTGAAGCTTTCTTT.

The chain is built from TRBV19 and TRBJ1-3, with 8 positions matching TRBD1. CDR1 is LNHDA, CDR2 SQIVND, per germline (reference sequence). The CDR3 covers 14 residues. Trimming at V came to 6 bases and at J to 4 bases, leaving 5 bases not matched to a gene. The CDR3 loop is CASRRQGYGNTIYF. The CDR3 region has the DNA TGTGCCAGTAGGCGACAGGGGTACGGAAACACCATATATTTT.

V gene TRBV11-2 combines with J gene TRBJ1-6, with TRBD1 matching over 7 bases. CDR3 length: 15 residues. The germline V gene encodes CDR1 SGHAT and CDR2 FQNNGV. V lost 10 bases and J lost 10; bases outside the gene matches: 16. Written as DNA, the CDR3 is TGTGCCACTAGGGGTCAGGGGGTACCGCGGTCACCCCTCCACTTT. This gives the protein CATRGQGVPRSPLHF.

The chain carries TRBV2 and TRBJ1-4; D possibly corresponds to TRBD1 (5 bases). The CDR3 has 14 amino acids. Trimming took 3 bases from V and 7 from J, leaving 12 bases between them. Germline V lookup: CDR1 SNHLY, CDR2 FYNNEI. The DNA of the CDR3 is TGTGCCAGCAGTGACCCGGGGGTGGCTGAAAAACTGTTTTTT. As protein: CASSDPGVAEKLFF.

This clone was counted once. The V gene is TRBV5-1, the J gene TRBJ2-1, with TRBD2 matching over 7 bases. This CDR3 spans 14 amino acids. The V segment lost 6 bases and the J segment 6 bases; nucleotides outside the gene matches: 9. The germline CDR1 and CDR2 sequences are SGHRS and YFSETQ. The CDR3 protein is CASMILPGGNEQFF. CDR3 DNA: TGCGCCAGCATGATCCTCCCGGGAGGCAATGAGCAGTTCTTC.

This clone appeared a single time. The chain couples TRBV28 to TRBJ2-7; weak D call: TRBD1 (5 bases). This CDR3 spans 14 amino acids. The V end lost 5 bases, the J end lost 7 bases, and 18 bases lay between the germline ends. Germline CDR1 and CDR2: MDHEN and SYDVKM. For the CDR3, the DNA is TGTGCCAGCAGTCTCGACAGAATAAGGGGAGAGCAGTACTTC. Translated, it gives CASSLDRIRGEQYF.

CDR3 bases: TGTGCCAGCAGCCCGCTTGCTAGCGGGGGTAACACCGGGGAGCTGTTTTTT. Translated: CASSPLASGGNTGELFF. The rearrangement links TRBV7-3 to TRBJ2-2; 10 bases are a match to TRBD2. Germline V gives CDR1 SGHTA, CDR2 FQGTGA. This CDR3 region has 17 residues. With 5 bases clipped from V and 2 bases from J, the junction kept 8 bases outside the gene matches.

The chain uses TRBV5-4 and TRBJ1-6; weak D call: TRBD1 (5 bases). Trimming took off 4 bases at V and 10 bases at J, with 18 bases between the two ends. Germline V CDR1 and CDR2: SGHNT, YYREEE (reference sequence). The CDR3 sequence is 15 residues long. The CDR3 protein is CASSQGSGPGSPLHF. The DNA for the CDR3 is TGTGCCAGCAGCCAAGGATCAGGGCCGGGCTCACCCCTCCACTTT.

The V gene is TRBV5-4, the J gene TRBJ2-2; the match to TRBD2 covers 13 bases. This CDR3 is 16 amino acids long. V lost 5 bases, J lost 3 bases, and 4 bases stayed unmatched. CDR1 and CDR2 (germline): SGHNT, YYREEE (reference sequence). CDR3 in DNA: TGTGCCAGCAGTTATGGACTAGCGGGGGACACCGGGGAGCTGTTTTTT. Its translation: CASSYGLAGDTGELFF.

This rearrangement joins TRBV7-3 to TRBJ2-7; 7 bases agree with TRBD1. In germline, CDR1 is SGHTA, CDR2 FQGTGA. V gave up 5 bases and J gave up 1 base; unmatched junction bases: 5. The CDR3 runs to 14 residues. CDR3: CASSPRQGSYEQYF. CDR3 bases: TGTGCCAGCAGCCCCCGACAGGGTTCCTACGAGCAGTACTTC.

This chain joins TRBV2 and TRBJ1-2; possibly TRBD1 for D (5 bases). The CDR3 covers 12 residues. Per the germline V gene, CDR1 is SNHLY and CDR2 is FYNNEI. The germline V and J ends were trimmed by 8 bases and 5 bases, with 12 bases remaining between them. CDR3 amino acids: CASGGTRYGYTF. In nucleotides, the CDR3 is TGTGCCAGCGGCGGGACGCGATATGGCTACACCTTC.

The V gene is TRBV6-5, the J gene TRBJ1-4, with D hard to call. Looked up from germline, CDR1 is MNHEY and CDR2 is SVGAGI. Deletions cut 0 bases from V and 3 bases from J, with 11 bases between. The CDR3 is 16 amino acids. This chain's CDR3 is CASSYSPVAANEKLFF. The CDR3 DNA follows: TGTGCCAGCAGTTACTCCCCGGTCGCCGCTAATGAAAAACTGTTTTTT.

The chain uses TRBV5-1 and TRBJ2-7, with a tentative D call TRBD1 (6 bases). V dropped 4 bases and J dropped 2 bases, with 22 bases sitting between them. Germline V gene data show CDR1 as SGHRS and CDR2 as YFSETQ. The CDR3 length is 17 residues. CDR3 residues: CASSTGLTDRSTYEQYF. DNA of the CDR3: TGCGCCAGCAGCACGGGGCTTACCGACAGGTCAACCTACGAGCAGTACTTC.

The chain links TRBV6-1 to TRBJ1-2, with 8 nucleotides matching TRBD1. The V segment lost 3 bases and the J segment 4 bases; nucleotides outside the gene matches: 7. The CDR3 covers 15 residues. Germline values: CDR1 MNHNS, CDR2 SASEGT. The CDR3 is CASSDRGLVVYGYTF. In nucleotides, the CDR3 is TGTGCCAGCAGTGACAGGGGGCTGGTAGTCTATGGCTACACCTTC.

This clone was seen once. This chain connects TRBV12-3 or TRBV12-4 to TRBJ1-2; the D is unclear. V lost 3 bases and J 4 bases, leaving 9 bases between the germline ends. The CDR3 spans 13 residues. The CDR3 spells CASSFEVLYGYTF. CDR3 DNA sequence: TGTGCCAGCAGTTTTGAGGTCCTCTATGGCTACACCTTC.

The chain couples TRBV3-1 (or the pseudogene TRBV3-2) to TRBJ1-4; TRBD1 is a possible D gene (6 bases). Looked up from germline, CDR1 is LGHDT and CDR2 is YNNKEL (reference sequence). This CDR3 region has 16 residues. The V and J ends lost 3 bases and 14 bases respectively, with 25 bases between them. The CDR3 sequence is CASSQQSNRVALGLFF. The DNA for the CDR3 is TGTGCCAGCAGCCAGCAGTCTAACAGGGTAGCTTTGGGCCTGTTTTTT.